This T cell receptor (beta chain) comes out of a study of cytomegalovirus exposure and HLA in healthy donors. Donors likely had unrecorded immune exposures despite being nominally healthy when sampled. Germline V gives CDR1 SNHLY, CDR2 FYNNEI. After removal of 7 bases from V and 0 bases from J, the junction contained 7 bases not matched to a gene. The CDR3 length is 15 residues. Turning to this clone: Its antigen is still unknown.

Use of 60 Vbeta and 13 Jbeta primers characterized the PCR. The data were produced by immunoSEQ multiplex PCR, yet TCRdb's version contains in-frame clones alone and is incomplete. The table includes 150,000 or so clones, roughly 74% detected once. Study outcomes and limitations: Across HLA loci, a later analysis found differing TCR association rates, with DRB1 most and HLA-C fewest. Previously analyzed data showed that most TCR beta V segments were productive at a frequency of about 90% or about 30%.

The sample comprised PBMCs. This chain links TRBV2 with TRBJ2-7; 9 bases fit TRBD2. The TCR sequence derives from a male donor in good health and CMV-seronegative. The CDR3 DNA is TGTGCCAGCATAGCCGGTAGCGGGGGCTCCTACGAGCAGTACTTC. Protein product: CASIAGSGGSYEQYF.